The T cell receptor beta chain under discussion was sequenced for a study of blood T cell repertoires in COVID-19. Looking at the study overall: T cells, B-cell-depleted T cells, or PBMCs supplied cDNA or gDNA.

CDR1 is LNHDA and CDR2 is SQIVND in the germline V gene (reference sequence). With 4 bases clipped from V and 9 bases from J, the junction kept 9 bases outside the gene matches. The CDR3 is 14 amino acids. Generated by immunoSEQ multiplex PCR, the TCRdb table keeps only in-frame clones and is missing some. The table lists approximately 250,000 clones, more than 85% of them singletons. The receptor comes from a man aged 35-49 years who had been exposed to COVID-19. The sample comprised PBMCs or T cells enriched from blood (not recorded which). This rearrangement joins TRBV19 to TRBJ1-5, with 7 bases fitting TRBD1. The CDR3 nucleotides are TGTGCCAGTAGTACCCGGACAGGCGATCGGCCCCAGCATTTT. This sequence encodes CASSTRTGDRPQHF.